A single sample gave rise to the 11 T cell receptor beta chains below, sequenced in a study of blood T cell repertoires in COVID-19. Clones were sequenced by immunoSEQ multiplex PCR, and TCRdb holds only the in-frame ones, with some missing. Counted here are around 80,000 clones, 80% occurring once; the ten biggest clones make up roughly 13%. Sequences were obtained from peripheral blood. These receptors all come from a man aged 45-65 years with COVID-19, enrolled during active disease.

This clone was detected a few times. The CDR3 DNA follows: TGTGCCACCAGTGATTACAGAAGTAACTATGGCTACACCTTC. It specifies CATSDYRSNYGYTF. The chain has TRBV24-1 and TRBJ1-2, with D unresolved. CDR1 and CDR2 from the germline V gene are KGHDR and SFDVKD. The germline V and J ends were trimmed by 2 bases and 1 base, with 7 bases remaining between them. The CDR3 extends over 14 amino acids.

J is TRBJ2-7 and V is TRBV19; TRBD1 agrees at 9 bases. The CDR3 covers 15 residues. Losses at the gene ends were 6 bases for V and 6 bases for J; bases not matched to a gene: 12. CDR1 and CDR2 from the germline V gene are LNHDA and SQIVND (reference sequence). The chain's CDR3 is CASSNQRQGVSEQYF. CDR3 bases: TGTGCCAGTAGCAATCAGAGACAGGGGGTTAGCGAGCAGTACTTC.

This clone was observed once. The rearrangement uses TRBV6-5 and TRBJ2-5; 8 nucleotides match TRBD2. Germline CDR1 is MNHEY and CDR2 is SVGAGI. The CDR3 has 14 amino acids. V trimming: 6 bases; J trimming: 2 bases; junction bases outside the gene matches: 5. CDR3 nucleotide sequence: TGTGCCAGCAGATCTAGCGGGTCACAAGAGACCCAGTACTTC. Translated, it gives CASRSSGSQETQYF.

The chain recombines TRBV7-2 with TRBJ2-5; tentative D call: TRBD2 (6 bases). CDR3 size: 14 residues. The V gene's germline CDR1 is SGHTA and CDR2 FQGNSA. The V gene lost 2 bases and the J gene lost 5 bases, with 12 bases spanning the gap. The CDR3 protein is CASSLSPGVETQYF. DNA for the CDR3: TGTGCCAGCAGCTTATCCCCGGGAGTGGAGACCCAGTACTTC.

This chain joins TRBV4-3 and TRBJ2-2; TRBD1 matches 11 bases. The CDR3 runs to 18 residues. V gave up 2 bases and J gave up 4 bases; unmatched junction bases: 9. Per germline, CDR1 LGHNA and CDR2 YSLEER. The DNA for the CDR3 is TGCGCCAGCAGCCAATTCTCCGGGACAGGGGGTTTCACCGGGGAGCTGTTTTTT. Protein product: CASSQFSGTGGFTGELFF.

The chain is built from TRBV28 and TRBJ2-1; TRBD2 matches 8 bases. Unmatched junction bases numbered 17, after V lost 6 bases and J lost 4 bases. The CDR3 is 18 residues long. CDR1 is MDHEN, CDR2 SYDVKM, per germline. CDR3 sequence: CASSLLKFGSGTYNEQFF. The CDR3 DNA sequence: TGTGCCAGCAGCCTTCTTAAATTTGGTAGCGGGACTTACAATGAGCAGTTCTTC.

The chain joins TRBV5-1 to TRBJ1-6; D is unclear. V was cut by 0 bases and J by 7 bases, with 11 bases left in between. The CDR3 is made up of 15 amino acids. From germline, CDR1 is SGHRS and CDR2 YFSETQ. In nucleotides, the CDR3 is TGCGCCAGCAGCTTGGATTCGCACGAGAATTCACCCCTCCACTTT. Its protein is CASSLDSHENSPLHF.

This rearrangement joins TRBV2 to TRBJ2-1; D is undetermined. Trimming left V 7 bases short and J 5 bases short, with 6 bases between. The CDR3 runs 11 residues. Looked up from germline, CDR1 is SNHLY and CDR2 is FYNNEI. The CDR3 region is CASTQNNEQFF. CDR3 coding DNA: TGTGCCAGCACCCAGAACAATGAGCAGTTCTTC.

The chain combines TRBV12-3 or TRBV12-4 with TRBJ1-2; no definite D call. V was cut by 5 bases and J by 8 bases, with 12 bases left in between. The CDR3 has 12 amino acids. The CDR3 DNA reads TGTGCCAGCAGTCCTATTCTCGGGGGCTACACCTTC. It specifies CASSPILGGYTF.

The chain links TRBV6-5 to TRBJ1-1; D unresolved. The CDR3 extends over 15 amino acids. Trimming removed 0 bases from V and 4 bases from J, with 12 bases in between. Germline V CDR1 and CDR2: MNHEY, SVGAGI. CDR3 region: CASSYSRRMGTEAFF. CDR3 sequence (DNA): TGTGCCAGCAGTTACTCGAGGAGGATGGGCACTGAAGCTTTCTTT.

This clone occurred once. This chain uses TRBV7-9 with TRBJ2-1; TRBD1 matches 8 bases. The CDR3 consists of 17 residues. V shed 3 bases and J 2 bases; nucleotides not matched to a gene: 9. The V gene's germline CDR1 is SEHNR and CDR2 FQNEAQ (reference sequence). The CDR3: CASSLIPGQDAYNEQFF. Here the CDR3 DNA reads TGTGCCAGCAGCTTGATACCGGGACAGGATGCCTACAATGAGCAGTTCTTC.